The clone carrying this T cell receptor beta chain was seen many times. Its antigen is undetermined. This specimen belongs to a study of T cells in Graves' hyperthyroidism and ophthalmopathy. Turning to the study itself: Blood was drawn when the patient was first diagnosed and still untreated. Study conclusions and caveats: Model predictions of ophthalmopathy came a median 6.5 months before onset. A 13 V-J signature model discriminated ophthalmopathy versus stable hyperthyroidism.

Clinicians diagnosed patients from clinical symptoms, serum thyroxine and TRAb, thyroid ultrasound and orbital computed tomography. Regions amplified from RNA transcripts were the TCR beta CDR3 regions. Researchers ran a first-round RT-PCR on the TCR CDR3 using the HTBI primer set. From the multiplex PCR reads, TCRdb called clonotypes with MiXCR, one entry per CDR3 protein. Seen here are under 800,000 distinct CDR3 sequences, about 14% observed once, and the top ten hold about 9.4%. The V and J ends lost 1 base and 0 bases respectively, with 15 bases between them. Germline V gene lookup returns CDR1 SGHVS and CDR2 FQNEAQ. The CDR3 extends over 17 amino acids.

The chain carries TRBV7-8 and TRBJ1-1; the D is unclear. The sequence was obtained from a woman younger than 30 with Graves' hyperthyroidism. Sequences were obtained from blood. The chain's CDR3 is CASSLEVGALMNTEAFF. Written as DNA, the CDR3 is TGTGCCAGCAGCTTAGAAGTCGGCGCTTTAATGAACACTGAAGCTTTCTTT.